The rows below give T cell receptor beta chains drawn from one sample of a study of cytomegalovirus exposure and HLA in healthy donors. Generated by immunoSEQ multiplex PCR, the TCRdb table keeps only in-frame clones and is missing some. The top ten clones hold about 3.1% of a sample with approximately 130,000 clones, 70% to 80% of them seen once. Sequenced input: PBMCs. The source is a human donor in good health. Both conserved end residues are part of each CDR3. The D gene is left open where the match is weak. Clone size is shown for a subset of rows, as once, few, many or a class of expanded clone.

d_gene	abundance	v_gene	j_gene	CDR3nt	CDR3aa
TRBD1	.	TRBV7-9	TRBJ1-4	TGTGCCAGCAGCCGTGGACAGGGCCTTAATGAAAAACTGTTTTTT	CASSRGQGLNEKLFF
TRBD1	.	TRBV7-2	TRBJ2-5	TGTGCCAGCAGCCTCCGGACAGGGGGCCTCCAAGAGACCCAGTACTTC	CASSLRTGGLQETQYF
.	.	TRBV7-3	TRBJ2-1	TGTGCCAGCAGCTTGGGCCCCAGCTCCTACAATGAGCAGTTCTTC	CASSLGPSSYNEQFF
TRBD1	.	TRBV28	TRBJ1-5	TGTGCCAGCAAAGACAGGGAGAATCAGCCCCAGCATTTT	CASKDRENQPQHF
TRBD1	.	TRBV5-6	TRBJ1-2	TGTGCCAGCAGGGGACAGGCGGGAGGCTACACCTTC	CASRGQAGGYTF
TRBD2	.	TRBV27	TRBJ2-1	TGTGCCAGCAGTTACTGGGGGCGGTCTAGCGGGAGTAATGAGCAGTTCTTC	CASSYWGRSSGSNEQFF
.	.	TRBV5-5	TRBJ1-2	TGTGCCAGCAGCTTGCCAGCTAACTATGGCTACACCTTC	CASSLPANYGYTF
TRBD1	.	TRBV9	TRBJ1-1	TGTGCCAGCAGCGTCCCCTCAGGGGGAGAAGCTTTCTTT	CASSVPSGGEAFF
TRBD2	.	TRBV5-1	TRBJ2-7	TGCGCCAGCAGCTTGGGACTAGCGGCCACCTACGAGCAGTACTTC	CASSLGLAATYEQYF
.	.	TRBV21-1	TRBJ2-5	TGTGCCAGCAGCAATTTTAACTATTTCGGCGGGAGGGCGGAGACCCAGTACTTC	CASSNFNYFGGRAETQYF
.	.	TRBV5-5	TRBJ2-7	TGTGCCAGCAGCTTGCAGGTTCTCTACGAGCAGTACTTC	CASSLQVLYEQYF
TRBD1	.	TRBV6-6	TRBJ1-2	TGTGCCAGCAGTTACTCGGGGACAGGGGCGGGTAATGGCTACACCTTC	CASSYSGTGAGNGYTF
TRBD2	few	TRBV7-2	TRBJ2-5	TGTGCCAGCAGCTTAAAAGGACTAGCGGGGATAGAGACCCAGTACTTC	CASSLKGLAGIETQYF
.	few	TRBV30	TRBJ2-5	TGTGCCTGGAGTGTACAGGGAGTCGAGACCCAGTACTTC	CAWSVQGVETQYF
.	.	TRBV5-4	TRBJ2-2	TGTGCCAGCAGCGACAGGGAGGAGAACACCGGGGAGCTGTTTTTT	CASSDREENTGELFF
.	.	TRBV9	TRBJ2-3	TGTGCCAGCAGCGAAAGGGGTCGGAGCACAGATACGCAGTATTTT	CASSERGRSTDTQYF
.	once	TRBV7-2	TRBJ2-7	TGTGCCAGCAGCCCTCACAACGGACGGGGGGCCGAGCAGTACTTC	CASSPHNGRGAEQYF
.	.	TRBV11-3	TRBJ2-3	TGTGCCAGCAGCGAGCGGGGCACAGATACGCAGTATTTT	CASSERGTDTQYF
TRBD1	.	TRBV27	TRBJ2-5	TGTGCCAGCAGCAATACGGACAGGGAAGAGACCCAGTACTTC	CASSNTDREETQYF
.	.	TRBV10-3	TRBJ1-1	TGTGCCATCCGGAACACCAGGGGGAACACTGAAGCTTTCTTT	CAIRNTRGNTEAFF
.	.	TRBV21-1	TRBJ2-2	TGTGCCAGCAGCAAAGGGGCTAGCGGGAGGGCTGACACCGGGGAGCTGTTTTTT	CASSKGASGRADTGELFF
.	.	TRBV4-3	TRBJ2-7	TGCGCCAGCAGCCAAGTAATGAGCTCCTACGAGCAGTACTTC	CASSQVMSSYEQYF
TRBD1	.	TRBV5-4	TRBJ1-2	TGTGCCAGCCTGAGGACAGGGGGCGGAAATGGCTACACCTTC	CASLRTGGGNGYTF
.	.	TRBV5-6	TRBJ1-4	TGTGCCAGCAGCCCAAACAGGGTTAATGAAAAACTGTTTTTT	CASSPNRVNEKLFF
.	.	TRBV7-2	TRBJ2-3	TGTGCCAGCAGCTTAGAAATCCTGAGCACAGATACGCAGTATTTT	CASSLEILSTDTQYF
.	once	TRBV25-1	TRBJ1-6	TGTGCCAGCAGTGGACAATATAATTCACCCCTCCACTTT	CASSGQYNSPLHF
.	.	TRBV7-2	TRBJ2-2	TGTGCCAGCAGCTTATTCAGGGAGAACACCGGGGAGCTGTTTTTT	CASSLFRENTGELFF
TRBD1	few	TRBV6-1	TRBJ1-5	TGTGCCAGCAGTGAAGCAGGGACAGGGGATTCGACTTATCAGCCCCAGCATTTT	CASSEAGTGDSTYQPQHF
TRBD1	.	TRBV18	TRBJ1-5	TGTGCCAGCTCACCATCCGGGACAGAGCATCAGCCCCAGCATTTT	CASSPSGTEHQPQHF
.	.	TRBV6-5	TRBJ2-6	TGTGCCAATGGGGCTATGGGGGCCAACGTCCTGACTTTC	CANGAMGANVLTF